Each of the 29 T cell receptor beta chains below was sequenced from the same sample in a study of T cell repertoires in cytomegalovirus infection. One entry per CDR3 protein, called by TCRdb with MiXCR from the reads. The sample gives approximately 250,000 distinct CDR3 sequences, approximately 13% of which show up once; 1.5% to 2% is in the top ten. The sequencing sample was made of PBMCs. Receptor source: a human donor in good health (CMV status not recorded). Some clones in this sample may be carry-over from other donors' samples.

This clonotype showed up just a few times. The genes are TRBV2 and TRBJ1-5; D is unresolved. In germline, CDR1 is SNHLY, CDR2 FYNNEI. CDR3 length equals 16 residues. V was cut by 6 bases and J by 2 bases, with 17 bases left in between. CDR3 sequence: CASSALRREGNQPQHF. CDR3 DNA sequence: TGTGCCAGCAGCGCCTTGAGGAGGGAGGGCAATCAGCCCCAGCATTTT.

This clonotype has more than one count but fewer than ten. The chain has TRBV15 and TRBJ2-1; D not certain. The length of the CDR3 is 12 residues. Germline V lookup: CDR1 LNHNV, CDR2 YYDKDF (reference sequence). V was clipped by 0 bases and J by 8 bases, with 5 bases between them. The CDR3 DNA sequence: TGTGCCACCAGCAGAGATTGGGATGAGCAGTTCTTC. It is translated as CATSRDWDEQFF. The entire variable domain, with the rest obtained from reference TRBV15 and TRBJ2-1, is as follows: DAMVIQNPRYQVTQFGKPVTLSCSQTLNHNVMYWYQQKSSQAPKLLFHYYDKDFNNEADTPDNFQSRRPNTSFCFLDIRSPGLGDTAMYLCATSRDWDEQFFGPGTRLTVL.

The chain is built from TRBV9 and TRBJ2-3; TRBD2 matches at 10 bases. The CDR3 contains 16 residues. The trim removed 3 bases at V and 1 base at J, leaving 5 bases unmatched. Germline V CDR1 and CDR2: SGDLS, YYNGEE. The CDR3 coding sequence is TGTGCCAGCAGCGACCCCGGACTAGCGGGCACAGATACGCAGTATTTT. Its protein is CASSDPGLAGTDTQYF.

This clonotype came up many times. The chain links TRBV6-1 to TRBJ2-7; possible D gene TRBD2, 5 bases. This CDR3 spans 14 amino acids. From germline, CDR1 is MNHNS and CDR2 SASEGT. Deletions cut 6 bases from V and 5 bases from J, with 17 bases between. CDR3 DNA sequence: TGTGCCAGCAGCAATTCCCTCGCGCGGGACGAGCAGTACTTC. Its protein is CASSNSLARDEQYF.

This chain joins TRBV5-1 and TRBJ2-7, with 7 bases identical to TRBD2. Germline V lookup: CDR1 SGHRS, CDR2 YFSETQ. The CDR3 consists of 15 residues. Trimming at V came to 4 bases and at J to 4 bases, leaving 11 bases not matched to a gene. The CDR3 sequence is CASSLGGGYAYEQYF. CDR3 bases: TGCGCCAGCAGCCTTGGGGGGGGATACGCGTACGAGCAGTACTTC. Complete variable domain (other parts from reference TRBV5-1 and TRBJ2-7): KAGVTQTPRYLIKTRGQQVTLSCSPISGHRSVSWYQQTPGQGLQFLFEYFSETQRNKGNFPGRFSGRQFSNSRSEMNVSTLELGDSALYLCASSLGGGYAYEQYFGPGTRLTVT.

This clonotype was detected many times. The V and J genes are TRBV25-1 and TRBJ1-4; TRBD1 matches at 8 bases. Losses at the gene ends were 4 bases for V and 8 bases for J; bases not matched to a gene: 9. Looked up from germline, CDR1 is MGHDK and CDR2 is SYGVNS. There are 15 residues in the CDR3. The CDR3 is CASSASDRVGEKLFF. DNA for the CDR3: TGTGCCAGCAGTGCCTCGGACAGGGTCGGAGAAAAACTGTTTTTT. The entire variable domain, with the rest obtained from reference TRBV25-1 and TRBJ1-4, is as follows: EADIYQTPRYLVIGTGKKITLECSQTMGHDKMYWYQQDPGMELHLIHYSYGVNSTEKGDLSSESTVSRIRTEHFPLTLESARPSHTSQYLCASSASDRVGEKLFFGSGTQLSVL.

This clonotype was seen ten or more times. The CDR3 loop reads CASSIGRTGASGYTF. The CDR3 DNA sequence: TGTGCCAGTAGTATAGGTCGGACAGGGGCAAGCGGCTACACCTTC. The V call is TRBV19, the J call TRBJ1-2, with 9 positions matching TRBD1. The CDR3 covers 15 residues. Unmatched junction bases numbered 8, after V lost 1 base and J lost 8 bases. Germline values: CDR1 LNHDA, CDR2 SQIVND (reference sequence).

A word on this clonotype: With a much larger clone just one base away, this may be a read error. No conserved phenylalanine or tryptophan is present at the end of the CDR3, so a read error is the likely explanation. This chain connects TRBV5-6 to TRBJ2-3; 10 nucleotides line up with TRBD2. The CDR3 loop spans 15 amino acids. Looked up from germline, CDR1 is SGHDT and CDR2 is YYEEEE. V was clipped by 2 bases and J by 3 bases; unmatched bases: 3. CDR3 nucleotides: TGTGCCAGCAGCTTCAAAGCGGGAGGGACAGATACGCAGTATATT. Translating gives CASSFKAGGTDTQYI.

This clonotype was seen many times. The chain couples TRBV7-2 to TRBJ1-1, with no clear D. The CDR3 covers 15 residues. Germline CDR1 is SGHTA and CDR2 is FQGNSA. Between the trimmed V and J ends, which lost 5 bases and 4 bases, there was a span of 17 bases. The chain's CDR3 is CASSPTQGRGTEAFF. The CDR3 bases are TGTGCCAGCAGCCCCACGCAAGGGCGAGGCACTGAAGCTTTCTTT.

This clonotype appeared many times. The V call is TRBV7-2, the J call TRBJ2-7, with TRBD1 matching 7 bases. Germline V gene lookup returns CDR1 SGHTA and CDR2 FQGNSA. J was trimmed by 3 bases and V by 6 bases; bases with no gene match: 11. This CDR3 has 15 residues. The chain's CDR3 is CASRLTGTAIYEQYF. The CDR3 DNA is TGTGCCAGCAGACTTACCGGGACAGCCATCTACGAGCAGTACTTC.

In this sample, this clonotype turned up once. V and J are TRBV5-6 and TRBJ1-5; D is unclear. This CDR3 is 14 amino acids long. V was shortened by 2 bases and J by 4 bases, with 10 bases between the two germline ends. Germline-derived CDR1 and CDR2 are SGHDT and YYEEEE. CDR3 sequence (DNA): TGTGCCAGCAGCTTACAAAGAGGTAATCAGCCCCAGCATTTT. Its protein product is CASSLQRGNQPQHF. The full variable domain, with the rest looked up from reference TRBV5-6 and TRBJ1-5, is DAGVTQSPTHLIKTRGQQVTLRCSPKSGHDTVSWYQQALGQGPQFIFQYYEEEERQRGNFPDRFSGHQFPNYSSELNVNALLLGDSALYLCASSLQRGNQPQHFGDGTRLSIL.

At least ten counts were recorded for this clonotype. This sequence joins TRBV7-2 and TRBJ2-3; TRBD2 might be the D (6 bases). This CDR3 is built from 19 residues. Trimming removed 1 base from V and 2 bases from J, with 22 bases in between. The germline gives CDR1 SGHTA, CDR2 FQGNSA. In DNA, the CDR3 is TGTGCCAGCAGCTTAGTAGGTGGAAGGGTAGGAGGGTCCACAGATACGCAGTATTTT. This sequence encodes CASSLVGGRVGGSTDTQYF.

This clonotype has only a few counts. This chain uses TRBV28 with TRBJ1-6, with TRBD1 matching over 8 bases. Germline CDR1 reads MDHEN; CDR2 reads SYDVKM. The CDR3 is made up of 14 amino acids. J gave up 6 bases and V 7 bases, and 5 bases lay outside the gene matches. The CDR3, as DNA: TGTGCCAGCACGCAAGGACAGGGTAATTCACCCCTCCACTTT. It encodes CASTQGQGNSPLHF.

About this clonotype itself: A junction end diverges from the germline sequence, so it may reflect a read error. The chain joins TRBV14 to TRBJ2-5, with 8 bases fitting TRBD2. The CDR3 consists of 15 residues. In germline, CDR1 is SGHDN, CDR2 FVKESK. CDR3 nucleotide sequence: TGTGCCAGCAGCCAAGTTGGTGTGAGCGGGAGCACGATTCACTTC. It yields the protein CASSQVGVSGSTIHF.

In DNA form, the CDR3 reads TGTGCCAGCAGCCAAGAGACAGGCGGGACTAACTATGGCTACACCTTC. Residues: CASSQETGGTNYGYTF. The chain employs TRBV4-2 and TRBJ1-2; tentatively, D is TRBD1 (6 bases). There are 16 residues in the CDR3. V was clipped by 0 bases and J by 0 bases, with 11 bases between them. Per germline, CDR1 LGHNA and CDR2 YNFKEQ.

This clonotype was found a few times. The chain carries TRBV19 and TRBJ2-3; TRBD1 aligns across 8 bases. Germline CDR1 LNHDA, CDR2 SQIVND (reference sequence). Trimming removed 6 bases from V and 5 bases from J; junction bases left unmatched: 10. The CDR3 totals 15 residues. The CDR3 reads CASRLSGGRGDTQYF. CDR3 bases: TGTGCCAGTAGACTTTCAGGGGGCAGGGGAGATACGCAGTATTTT.

This clonotype was detected many times. V gene TRBV7-9 combines with J gene TRBJ1-1; D uncertain. Germline values: CDR1 SEHNR, CDR2 FQNEAQ (reference sequence). The CDR3 length is 17 residues. V was trimmed by 1 base and J by 6 bases, leaving 21 bases between them. This chain's CDR3 is CASSLGRPGKGTAEAFF. Here the CDR3 DNA reads TGTGCCAGCAGCTTAGGGCGGCCCGGGAAGGGCACGGCTGAAGCTTTCTTT.

This rearrangement joins TRBV29-1 to TRBJ1-4, with a weak D call TRBD1 (5 bases). Looked up from germline, CDR1 is SQVTM and CDR2 is ANQGSEA. Trimming removed 0 bases from V and 4 bases from J, with 12 bases in between. The CDR3 runs 15 residues. The CDR3 here is CSVEDLTALNEKLFF. The CDR3 DNA reads TGCAGCGTTGAAGATTTGACAGCGCTTAATGAAAAACTGTTTTTT. Filled out from reference TRBV29-1 and TRBJ1-4, the complete variable domain reads SAVISQKPSRDICQRGTSLTIQCQVDSQVTMMFWYRQQPGQSLTLIATANQGSEATYESGFVIDKFPISRPNLTFSTLTVSNMSPEDSSIYLCSVEDLTALNEKLFFGSGTQLSVL.

The V call is TRBV7-3, the J call TRBJ2-5; 10 nucleotides align to TRBD1. V shed 9 bases, J shed 5 bases, and the junction held 9 bases outside the gene matches. This CDR3 has 14 amino acids. Germline values: CDR1 SGHTA, CDR2 FQGTGA. DNA for the CDR3: TGTGCCAGTTCGGGGACAGGGGTCGGGGAGACCCAGTACTTC. Encoded protein: CASSGTGVGETQYF.

Only a few counts were recorded for this clonotype. V is TRBV29-1 and J is TRBJ1-4; 8 bases align to TRBD1. The CDR3 extends over 13 amino acids. Germline CDR1 reads SQVTM; CDR2 reads ANQGSEA. This chain's CDR3 is CSTSQGAAGKLFF. DNA for the CDR3: TGCAGTACCTCTCAGGGGGCGGCCGGAAAACTGTTTTTT. Filled out from reference TRBV29-1 and TRBJ1-4, the complete variable domain reads SAVISQKPSRDICQRGTSLTIQCQVDSQVTMMFWYRQQPGQSLTLIATANQGSEATYESGFVIDKFPISRPNLTFSTLTVSNMSPEDSSIYLCSTSQGAAGKLFFGSGTQLSVL.

This clonotype was seen at least ten times. The V gene is TRBV10-3, the J gene TRBJ2-4, with TRBD1 identical over 10 bases. Trimming at V came to 0 bases and at J to 3 bases, leaving 5 bases not matched to a gene. The CDR3 contains 17 residues. From germline, CDR1 is ENHRY and CDR2 SYGVKD. The chain's CDR3 is CAISESGTGAGKNIQYF. In DNA form, the CDR3 reads TGTGCCATCAGTGAGTCGGGGACAGGGGCCGGCAAAAACATTCAGTACTTC.

This clonotype has a count of ten or more. J is TRBJ2-7 and V is TRBV28, with 11 positions matching TRBD2. The V and J ends lost 5 bases and 1 base, in that order; junction bases with no gene match: 10. CDR3 length: 17 amino acids. CDR1 and CDR2 from the germline V gene are MDHEN and SYDVKM. CDR3 residues: CASSRVAGGFSSYEQYF. The DNA for the CDR3 is TGTGCCAGCAGTAGAGTAGCGGGAGGGTTTTCATCCTACGAGCAGTACTTC.

This clonotype was seen many times. The chain joins TRBV7-8 to TRBJ2-3; D uncertain. The CDR3 is 16 amino acids. Germline V gene sequence: CDR1 SGHVS, CDR2 FQNEAQ. Between the trimmed V and J ends, which lost 5 bases and 1 base, there was a span of 16 bases. Here the CDR3 DNA reads TGTGCCAGCAGCGATACAGCTACAGTAGGCACAGATACGCAGTATTTT. This sequence encodes CASSDTATVGTDTQYF. The full variable domain, its missing parts supplied by reference TRBV7-8 and TRBJ2-3, is GAGVSQSPRYKVAKRGQDVALRCDPISGHVSLFWYQQALGQGPEFLTYFQNEAQLDKSGLPSDRFFAERPEGSVSTLKIQRTQQEDSAVYLCASSDTATVGTDTQYFGPGTRLTVL.

This clonotype was counted ten times or more. The V and J genes are TRBV11-2 and TRBJ2-3, with D possibly being TRBD2 (5 bases). Germline CDR1 is SGHAT and CDR2 is FQNNGV. V lost 1 base and J 2 bases, leaving 19 bases between the germline ends. The CDR3 is 18 residues long. Written as DNA, the CDR3 is TGTGCCAGCAGCTTAGCCCCATTTCAAAGCGGATCCACAGATACGCAGTATTTT. Translated: CASSLAPFQSGSTDTQYF. The full variable domain, in which reference TRBV11-2 and TRBJ2-3 provide the parts outside the CDR3, is EAGVAQSPRYKIIEKRQSVAFWCNPISGHATLYWYQQILGQGPKLLIQFQNNGVVDDSQLPKDRFSAERLKGVDSTLKIQPAKLEDSAVYLCASSLAPFQSGSTDTQYFGPGTRLTVL.

This chain joins TRBV6-2 or TRBV6-3 and TRBJ2-7; 9 bases agree with TRBD2. With 8 bases clipped from V and 2 bases from J, the junction kept 10 bases outside the gene matches. CDR1 is MNHEY and CDR2 is SVGEGT in the germline V gene. This CDR3 region has 15 residues. The DNA for the CDR3 is TGTGCCAGCGACAATAGCGGGGGCCGGCCCTACGAGCAGTACTTC. This codes for CASDNSGGRPYEQYF.

This clonotype has just a few counts. This chain uses TRBV6-2 or TRBV6-3 with TRBJ2-3; D is possibly TRBD1 or TRBD2 (5 bases each). V was cut by 6 bases and J by 6 bases, with 19 bases left in between. The CDR3 extends over 15 amino acids. CDR1 MNHEY and CDR2 SVGEGT come from the germline V gene. CDR3 DNA: TGTGCCAGCAGCCACCCGGGACCACCACATGATACGCAGTATTTT. Amino acids: CASSHPGPPHDTQYF.

This clonotype was seen at least ten times. The V gene is TRBV7-3, the J gene TRBJ1-1, with 12 bases that match TRBD1. Germline lookup yields CDR1 SGHTA and CDR2 FQGTGA. Trimming removed 1 base from V and 4 bases from J; junction bases left unmatched: 7. This CDR3 has 17 residues. The CDR3 here is CASSLSLAGQGATEAFF. The CDR3, as DNA: TGTGCCAGCAGCTTAAGTTTGGCGGGACAGGGGGCCACTGAAGCTTTCTTT. Using reference TRBV7-3 and TRBJ1-1 for the parts outside the CDR3, the full variable domain is GAGVSQTPSNKVTEKGKYVELRCDPISGHTALYWYRQSLGQGPEFLIYFQGTGAADDSGLPNDRFFAVRPEGSVSTLKIQRTERGDSAVYLCASSLSLAGQGATEAFFGQGTRLTVV.

Notes on this clonotype: This may be a read error: a much more frequent sequence differs by one nucleotide. The V call is TRBV7-2, the J call TRBJ2-7; weak D call: TRBD1 (6 bases). V dropped 3 bases and J dropped 8 bases, with 14 bases sitting between them. Germline loops: CDR1 SGHTA, CDR2 FQGNSA. This CDR3 has 13 amino acids. The CDR3, as DNA: TGTGCCAGCAGCTTGGGGGCCTGGAGGAAGCAGTACTTC. This encodes CASSLGAWRKQYF.

The chain couples TRBV2 to TRBJ1-2; D perhaps matches TRBD1 (5 bases). Trimming stripped 1 base from V and 4 bases from J, with 10 bases between. Germline V gene sequence: CDR1 SNHLY, CDR2 FYNNEI. The CDR3 is 14 residues long. CDR3: CASSEEGHGYGYTF. CDR3 nucleotides: TGTGCCAGCAGTGAAGAGGGGCACGGCTATGGCTACACCTTC. Using reference TRBV2 and TRBJ1-2 for the parts outside the CDR3, the full variable domain is EPEVTQTPSHQVTQMGQEVILRCVPISNHLYFYWYRQILGQKVEFLVSFYNNEISEKSEIFDDQFSVERPDGSNFTLKIRSTKLEDSAMYFCASSEEGHGYGYTFGSGTRLTVV.